What follows are 31 T cell receptor beta chains derived from one specimen sequenced in a study of blood T cell repertoires in COVID-19. Some clones are missing from TCRdb's copy, which holds only in-frame ones; the method was immunoSEQ multiplex PCR. The sample yields 200,000 or so clones, approximately 82% seen once. Sequencing used peripheral blood. Every receptor here comes from a human donor with acute or convalescent COVID-19. The donor label of this sample is uncertain.

V usage is TRBV5-1 and J usage is TRBJ2-3; 11 nucleotides line up with TRBD2. Trimming cost V 1 base and J 4 bases; bases outside gene matches: 5. Germline CDR1 SGHRS, CDR2 YFSETQ. The CDR3 extends over 16 amino acids. CDR3 residues: CASSLSSGRAADTQYF. The DNA for the CDR3 is TGCGCCAGCAGCTTGAGTAGCGGGAGGGCCGCAGATACGCAGTATTTT.

V gene TRBV5-1 combines with J gene TRBJ2-1; 12 nucleotides agree with TRBD2. Germline values: CDR1 SGHRS, CDR2 YFSETQ. The CDR3 runs to 15 residues. V lost 5 bases and J lost 8; bases outside the gene matches: 8. Here the CDR3 DNA reads TGCGCCAGCAGGTCGACTAGCGGGAGTCCTGATGAGCAGTTCTTC. Translated: CASRSTSGSPDEQFF.

V is TRBV5-1 and J is TRBJ2-4; 7 bases map to TRBD1. J gave up 3 bases and V 4 bases, and 7 bases lay outside the gene matches. The CDR3 is 15 residues long. Looked up from germline, CDR1 is SGHRS and CDR2 is YFSETQ. The DNA for the CDR3 is TGCGCCAGCAGCCTACCAACAGGGGACAAAAACATTCAGTACTTC. Protein product: CASSLPTGDKNIQYF. The complete variable domain, with remaining parts taken from reference TRBV5-1 and TRBJ2-4, reads KAGVTQTPRYLIKTRGQQVTLSCSPISGHRSVSWYQQTPGQGLQFLFEYFSETQRNKGNFPGRFSGRQFSNSRSEMNVSTLELGDSALYLCASSLPTGDKNIQYFGAGTRLSVL.

DNA for the CDR3: TGTGCCTGGGAAAAGGGGGGGGATGAAAAACTGTTTTTT. Its translation: CAWEKGGDEKLFF. J is TRBJ1-4 and V is TRBV30, with TRBD1 as a possible D gene (6 bases). Trimming took off 5 bases at V and 6 bases at J, with 13 bases between the two ends. Germline V gene sequence: CDR1 GTSNPN, CDR2 SVGIG (reference sequence). The CDR3 is 13 amino acids.

The chain is built from TRBV28 and TRBJ2-5, with D maybe TRBD2 (6 bases). Trimming removed 6 bases at V and 2 bases at J, with 19 bases between. CDR3 length: 16 amino acids. CDR1 is MDHEN, CDR2 SYDVKM, per germline. The CDR3 is CASRSYSREKQETQYF. CDR3 DNA: TGTGCCAGCAGGTCCTACTCCCGGGAGAAACAAGAGACCCAGTACTTC.

CDR3: CASSQGPGQYNEQFF. In nucleotides, the CDR3 is TGTGCCAGCAGCCAAGGTCCGGGACAGTACAATGAGCAGTTCTTC. This rearrangement joins TRBV3-1 (or the pseudogene TRBV3-2) to TRBJ2-1, with TRBD1 matching over 7 bases. CDR3 length equals 15 residues. V trimming: 1 base; J trimming: 4 bases; junction bases outside the gene matches: 4. CDR1 and CDR2 from the germline V gene are LGHDT and YNNKEL (reference sequence).

The chain links TRBV2 to TRBJ2-3; 8 positions match TRBD1. This CDR3 is built from 15 residues. The trim removed 4 bases at V and 0 bases at J, leaving 3 bases unmatched. Per germline, CDR1 SNHLY and CDR2 FYNNEI. The CDR3, as DNA: TGTGCCAGCAGTGCGAGGACAGGGAGCACAGATACGCAGTATTTT. It is translated as CASSARTGSTDTQYF.

This clone was counted a few times. J is TRBJ2-3 and V is TRBV25-1; D possibly corresponds to TRBD2 (6 bases). Trimming took 1 base from V and 9 from J, leaving 11 bases between them. The CDR3 length is 13 residues. CDR1 is MGHDK and CDR2 is SYGVNS in the germline V gene. The CDR3 bases are TGTGCCAGCAGTGAATTTGCGGAGGGGACGCAGTATTTT. It is translated as CASSEFAEGTQYF.

The chain recombines TRBV27 with TRBJ2-7, with 9 bases identical to TRBD1. This CDR3 is built from 15 residues. The ends lost 2 bases at V and 2 bases at J; junction bases unmatched: 4. Germline V gene data show CDR1 as MNHEY and CDR2 as SMNVEV (reference sequence). For the CDR3, the DNA is TGTGCCAGCAGTTTAAAACAGGGGGCAGCCTACGAGCAGTACTTC. Its protein product is CASSLKQGAAYEQYF.

This clone appeared a few times. The genes are TRBV19 and TRBJ1-1; TRBD1 agrees at 8 bases. This CDR3 has 16 residues. The V gene end was trimmed by 5 bases and the J gene end by 5 bases; junction bases not matched to a gene: 13. Germline V CDR1 and CDR2: LNHDA, SQIVND (reference sequence). CDR3 sequence (DNA): TGTGCCAGTAGTTCGGACGCTAGGACAGGGCTAACTGAAGCTTTCTTT. Residues: CASSSDARTGLTEAFF.

The chain carries TRBV7-3 and TRBJ2-2; TRBD1 aligns across 7 bases. Germline assignment: CDR1 SGHTA and CDR2 FQGTGA. The CDR3 has 16 amino acids. The trim removed 1 base at V and 4 bases at J, leaving 6 bases unmatched. This CDR3 is CASSLRFQGVTGELFF. The CDR3 coding sequence is TGTGCCAGCAGCTTAAGATTCCAGGGGGTCACCGGGGAGCTGTTTTTT.

The gene calls are TRBV7-8 and TRBJ2-7, with D possibly TRBD1 on 5 matching bases. Trimming removed 0 bases at V and 3 bases at J, with 12 bases between. Germline-derived CDR1 and CDR2 are SGHVS and FQNEAQ. The CDR3 runs 15 residues. The CDR3 sequence is CASSLAGQGSYEQYF. CDR3 DNA: TGTGCCAGCAGCTTAGCAGGGCAGGGTAGCTACGAGCAGTACTTC.

This clone was picked up a small number of times. The J gene is TRBJ2-3, the V gene TRBV7-9, with 12 bases matching TRBD2. The germline CDR1 and CDR2 sequences are SEHNR and FQNEAQ (reference sequence). This CDR3 is 16 amino acids long. V lost 3 bases, J lost 3 bases, and 4 bases stayed unmatched. The CDR3, as DNA: TGTGCCAGCAGCTTGGCCGGGACTAGCGGGACAGATACGCAGTATTTT. It translates to CASSLAGTSGTDTQYF.

The chain employs TRBV11-2 and TRBJ2-1, with TRBD2 as a possible D gene (6 bases). Germline V lookup: CDR1 SGHAT, CDR2 FQNNGV. This CDR3 is built from 12 residues. Deletions cut 0 bases from V and 14 bases from J, with 11 bases between. The DNA of the CDR3 is TGTGCCAGCAGCTTAGATCAAGGAGGGAAGTTCTTC. It translates to CASSLDQGGKFF.

The chain joins TRBV9 to TRBJ1-1, with 7 bases that match TRBD1. J gave up 2 bases and V 2 bases, and 9 bases lay outside the gene matches. The germline V gene encodes CDR1 SGDLS and CDR2 YYNGEE. This CDR3 region has 16 residues. CDR3 nucleotides: TGTGCCAGCAGCGTTTCCGGGACAGCCTTCAACACTGAAGCTTTCTTT. This encodes CASSVSGTAFNTEAFF.

The CDR3: CASSLDGFSNQPQHF. The CDR3 region has the DNA TGTGCCAGCAGCTTAGATGGCTTTAGCAATCAGCCCCAGCATTTT. The rearrangement joins TRBV7-9 to TRBJ1-5, with D unresolved. V dropped 1 base and J dropped 0 bases, with 7 bases sitting between them. CDR1 is SEHNR, CDR2 FQNEAQ, per germline (reference sequence). The CDR3 consists of 15 residues. Full variable domain (outside the CDR3, taken from reference TRBV7-9 and TRBJ1-5): DTGVSQNPRHKITKRGQNVTFRCDPISEHNRLYWYRQTLGQGPEFLTYFQNEAQLEKSRLLSDRFSAERPKGSFSTLEIQRTEQGDSAMYLCASSLDGFSNQPQHFGDGTRLSIL.

The J gene is TRBJ1-5, the V gene TRBV5-6; D is undetermined. Germline V gene sequence: CDR1 SGHDT, CDR2 YYEEEE. V lost 2 bases, J lost 1 base, and 7 bases lay in between. The CDR3 loop spans 14 amino acids. CDR3 in DNA: TGTGCCAGCAGCTTAACCGGGAGCAATCAGCCCCAGCATTTT. Its protein is CASSLTGSNQPQHF.

This chain uses TRBV9 with TRBJ2-1; 11 bases map to TRBD2. Germline assignment: CDR1 SGDLS and CDR2 YYNGEE. The CDR3 loop spans 17 amino acids. The junction had 5 bases not matched to a gene; V was cut back by 0 bases and J by 3 bases. The CDR3 here is CASSVGGTSGFYNEQFF. CDR3 nucleotides: TGTGCCAGCAGCGTAGGCGGGACTAGCGGCTTCTACAATGAGCAGTTCTTC.

The chain employs TRBV6-1 and TRBJ2-7; 8 nucleotides align to TRBD2. Unmatched junction bases numbered 12, after V lost 3 bases and J lost 5 bases. The CDR3 is made up of 16 amino acids. From germline, CDR1 is MNHNS and CDR2 SASEGT. Here the CDR3 DNA reads TGTGCCAGCAGTGATCGCCTCGGGGGGGCTCGCAACGAGCAGTACTTC. This encodes CASSDRLGGARNEQYF.

The chain is built from TRBV6-6 and TRBJ2-1, with 10 bases lining up with TRBD2. V dropped 8 bases and J dropped 11; count of bases not matched to a gene: 15. CDR1 is MNHNY and CDR2 is SVGAGI in the germline V gene (reference sequence). The CDR3 contains 15 residues. In DNA form, the CDR3 reads TGTGCCAGCTGCTATAGCGGGAGGCCGAGGACGCAGCAGTTCTTC. Its protein product is CASCYSGRPRTQQFF.

The CDR3 reads CSASPPLAGSYEQYF. The CDR3 DNA is TGCAGTGCTAGTCCCCCGCTAGCGGGGTCCTACGAGCAGTACTTC. The rearrangement joins TRBV20-1 to TRBJ2-7; TRBD2 agrees at 9 bases. The CDR3 sequence is 15 residues long. Germline V gives CDR1 DFQATT, CDR2 SNEGSKA (reference sequence). Trimming took 3 bases from V and 1 from J; bases not matched to a gene: 7.

This clone was observed a handful of times. The V call is TRBV18, the J call TRBJ1-4; 7 nucleotides match TRBD1. Germline CDR1 and CDR2: KGHSH and LQKENI. The CDR3 spans 15 residues. The J segment lost 0 bases and the V segment lost 3 bases, leaving 1 base of the junction unmatched. CDR3 sequence: CASSPGTATNEKLFF. As DNA, the CDR3 is TGTGCCAGCTCACCGGGGACAGCAACTAATGAAAAACTGTTTTTT.

The chain employs TRBV14 and TRBJ1-2, with 8 bases identical to TRBD1. The CDR3 runs 15 residues. The trim removed 4 bases at V and 5 bases at J, leaving 9 bases unmatched. Germline V CDR1 and CDR2: SGHDN, FVKESK. This CDR3 is CASSRRDRISYGYTF. As DNA, the CDR3 is TGTGCCAGCAGCCGCCGGGACAGGATATCTTATGGCTACACCTTC.

The chain joins TRBV6-5 to TRBJ1-1, with 7 bases lining up with TRBD1. The germline CDR1 and CDR2 sequences are MNHEY and SVGAGI. The CDR3 sequence is 14 residues long. V was clipped by 6 bases and J by 0 bases; unmatched bases: 4. DNA for the CDR3: TGTGCCAGCAGGATACAGGGGTTGAACACTGAAGCTTTCTTT. This sequence encodes CASRIQGLNTEAFF.

This sequence joins TRBV7-9 and TRBJ2-1, with 7 positions matching TRBD2. CDR1 is SEHNR and CDR2 is FQNEAQ in the germline V gene (reference sequence). J was trimmed by 0 bases and V by 1 base; bases with no gene match: 6. The CDR3 length is 17 residues. The CDR3 coding sequence is TGTGCCAGCAGCTTAGGAGGGAGGGACTTCTCCTACAATGAGCAGTTCTTC. The encoded protein is CASSLGGRDFSYNEQFF.

This clone showed up just once. The rearrangement joins TRBV6-5 to TRBJ1-2; D possibly corresponds to TRBD1 (6 bases). Germline CDR1 MNHEY, CDR2 SVGAGI. V lost 11 bases and J 4 bases, leaving 17 bases between the germline ends. CDR3 length: 13 amino acids. This chain's CDR3 is CAGSSGEGYGYTF. The CDR3 DNA reads as TGTGCCGGCTCATCAGGGGAGGGCTATGGCTACACCTTC.

This clone was observed once. This chain links TRBV27 with TRBJ2-7; 11 nucleotides align to TRBD2. CDR1 and CDR2 from the germline V gene are MNHEY and SMNVEV (reference sequence). V shed 5 bases, J shed 5 bases, and the junction held 14 bases outside the gene matches. CDR3 size: 17 residues. The chain's CDR3 is CASSPRAIAGGPHEQYF. The CDR3 region has the DNA TGTGCCAGCAGTCCAAGGGCCATAGCGGGAGGGCCCCACGAGCAGTACTTC.

The chain combines TRBV2 with TRBJ1-1; D is possibly TRBD1 (5 bases). Germline CDR1 SNHLY, CDR2 FYNNEI. CDR3 size: 12 residues. The CDR3 DNA is TGTGCAACGACAGCCTCGGGCACTGAAGCTTTCTTT. Residues: CATTASGTEAFF. Variable domain in full (rest from reference TRBV2 and TRBJ1-1): EPEVTQTPSHQVTQMGQEVILRCVPISNHLYFYWYRQILGQKVEFLVSFYNNEISEKSEIFDDQFSVERPDGSNFTLKIRSTKLEDSAMYFCATTASGTEAFFGQGTRLTVV.

V gene TRBV10-1 combines with J gene TRBJ2-7; 8 bases match TRBD1. Germline loops: CDR1 WNHNN, CDR2 SYGVQD (reference sequence). The CDR3 consists of 13 residues. V lost 4 bases and J lost 2; bases outside the gene matches: 1. The CDR3 loop is CASSGDRPYEQYF. CDR3 coding DNA: TGCGCCAGCAGTGGGGACAGGCCCTACGAGCAGTACTTC.

This chain uses TRBV20-1 with TRBJ2-7; TRBD1 might be the D (5 bases). The V end lost 6 bases, the J end lost 6 bases, and 12 bases lay between the germline ends. Germline V gene lookup returns CDR1 DFQATT and CDR2 SNEGSKA (reference sequence). CDR3 size: 11 residues. The CDR3 sequence: CSAPQGSEQYF. The CDR3 DNA sequence: TGCAGTGCCCCTCAGGGATCCGAGCAGTACTTC.

The chain couples TRBV3-1 (or the pseudogene TRBV3-2) to TRBJ2-1; TRBD2 matches at 11 bases. CDR1 and CDR2 (germline): LGHDT, YNNKEL (reference sequence). The CDR3 totals 16 residues. Trimming removed 0 bases from V and 7 bases from J; junction bases left unmatched: 5. The CDR3 DNA follows: TGTGCCAGCAGCCAAGATATAGCGGGAGGGCCTAATGAGCAGTTCTTC. Amino acid sequence: CASSQDIAGGPNEQFF.